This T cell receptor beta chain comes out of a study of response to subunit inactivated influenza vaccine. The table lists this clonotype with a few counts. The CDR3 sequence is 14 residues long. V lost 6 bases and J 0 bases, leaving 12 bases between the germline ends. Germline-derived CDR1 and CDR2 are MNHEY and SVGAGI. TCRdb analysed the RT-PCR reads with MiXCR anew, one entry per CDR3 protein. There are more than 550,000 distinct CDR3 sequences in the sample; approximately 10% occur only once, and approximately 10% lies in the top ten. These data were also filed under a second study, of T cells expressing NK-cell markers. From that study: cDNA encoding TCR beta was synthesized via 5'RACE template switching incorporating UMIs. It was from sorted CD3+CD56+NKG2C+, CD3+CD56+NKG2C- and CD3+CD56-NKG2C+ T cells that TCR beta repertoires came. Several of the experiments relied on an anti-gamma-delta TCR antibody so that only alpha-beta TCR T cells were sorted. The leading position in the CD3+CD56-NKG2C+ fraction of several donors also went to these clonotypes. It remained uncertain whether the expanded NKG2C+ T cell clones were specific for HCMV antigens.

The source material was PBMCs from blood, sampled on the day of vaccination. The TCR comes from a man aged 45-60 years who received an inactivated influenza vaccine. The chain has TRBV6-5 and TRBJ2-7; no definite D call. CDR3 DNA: TGTGCCAGCAGCTATACATTACCCTCCTACGAGCAGTACTTC. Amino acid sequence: CASSYTLPSYEQYF.